This TCR beta chain stems from a study of T cells after yellow fever vaccination. This clonotype turned up a few times. TCRdb processed the 5' RACE reads anew with MiXCR; each CDR3 protein has one entry. The sample shows hundreds of thousands of distinct CDR3 sequences, 7% to 10% of them seen only once. The CDR3 runs 14 residues. In germline, CDR1 is ENHRY, CDR2 SYGVKD. V lost 7 bases to trimming and J lost 4 bases, with 16 bases between them. This chain uses TRBV10-3 with TRBJ1-1; D gene uncertain. The sample was PBMCs, taken roughly 45 days after the first yellow fever vaccination. This receptor was taken from a man younger than 35 who received the YFV17D yellow fever vaccine. CDR3 DNA sequence: TGTGCCATCACCCCAGGTGACGAAGGCACTGAAGCTTTCTTT. It encodes CAITPGDEGTEAFF.